This passage covers 25 T cell receptor beta chains from one sample sequenced in a study of CD8+ T cells in alopecia areata. The treatment: oral pan-JAK inhibitor, 5-10 mg twice daily. Extraction and reverse transcription of RNA yielded cDNA as the sequencing template. Some clones are missing from TCRdb's copy, which holds only in-frame ones; the method was immunoSEQ multiplex PCR. This table holds roughly 40,000 clones, roughly 92% found once. Sequenced here: CD8+ T cells sorted from blood, sampled at week 24, from a patient treated with tofacitinib. These TCRs come from a human donor with alopecia areata.

This clone has a single count. The CDR3 DNA sequence: TGCGCCAGCAGCCAAGTCAGCGGGACAGATACGCAGTATTTT. The encoded protein is CASSQVSGTDTQYF. The V gene is TRBV4-1, the J gene TRBJ2-3, with D tentatively TRBD2 (6 bases). Germline CDR1 and CDR2: MGHRA and YSYEKL. V was shortened by 1 base and J by 3 bases, with 8 bases between the two germline ends. This CDR3 spans 14 amino acids.

The table lists this clone with a count of one. The chain links TRBV27 to TRBJ2-7; 7 nucleotides agree with TRBD1. After removal of 3 bases from V and 3 bases from J, the junction contained 8 bases not matched to a gene. CDR3 length equals 15 residues. CDR1 and CDR2 from the germline V gene are MNHEY and SMNVEV (reference sequence). The CDR3 DNA sequence: TGTGCCAGCAGTTTCTCACCGGGGACAGACTACGAGCAGTACTTC. It is translated as CASSFSPGTDYEQYF.

This chain uses TRBV28 with TRBJ2-5; 12 nucleotides align to TRBD1. Per the germline V gene, CDR1 is MDHEN and CDR2 is SYDVKM. This CDR3 region has 16 residues. V dropped 5 bases and J dropped 11; count of bases not matched to a gene: 15. CDR3 amino acids: CASSPEPGQGAGEQYF. CDR3 bases: TGTGCCAGCAGTCCTGAACCGGGACAGGGGGCAGGGGAGCAGTACTTC.

In this sample, this clone turned up once. The V call is TRBV28, the J call TRBJ2-7, with TRBD1 matching over 9 bases. The trim removed 2 bases at V and 5 bases at J, leaving 7 bases unmatched. Germline CDR1 is MDHEN and CDR2 is SYDVKM. The CDR3 has 15 residues. CDR3 amino acids: CASSLVGTGNHEQYF. In DNA form, the CDR3 reads TGTGCCAGCAGTTTAGTTGGGACAGGGAACCACGAGCAGTACTTC. Full variable domain (remainder filled in from reference TRBV28 and TRBJ2-7): DVKVTQSSRYLVKRTGEKVFLECVQDMDHENMFWYRQDPGLGLRLIYFSYDVKMKEKGDIPEGYSVSREKKERFSLILESASTNQTSMYLCASSLVGTGNHEQYFGPGTRLTVT.

The genes are TRBV28 and TRBJ2-3; D is perhaps TRBD2 (6 bases). Germline CDR1 and CDR2: MDHEN and SYDVKM. CDR3 length equals 16 residues. V was clipped by 4 bases and J by 6 bases, with 20 bases between them. The CDR3 bases are TGTGCCAGCAGTTCCCCCGGGCCTCGAGGGAGGGATACGCAGTATTTT. It specifies CASSSPGPRGRDTQYF.

Here the CDR3 reads CASSQGLGYSSGANVLTF. The CDR3 nucleotides are TGCGCCAGCAGCCAAGGTTTAGGGTACAGCTCTGGGGCCAACGTCCTGACTTTC. V gene TRBV4-3 combines with J gene TRBJ2-6; D is ambiguous. Trimming shortened V by 1 base and J by 0 bases, and 13 bases separated the two germline ends. Germline values: CDR1 LGHNA, CDR2 YSLEER. This CDR3 spans 18 amino acids.

This chain links TRBV28 with TRBJ2-3; tentative D call: TRBD1 (5 bases). V was cut by 2 bases and J by 3 bases, with 6 bases left in between. CDR1 is MDHEN and CDR2 is SYDVKM in the germline V gene. The CDR3 is made up of 13 amino acids. This CDR3 reads CASSLQGTDTQYF. The CDR3 nucleotides read TGTGCCAGCAGTTTACAGGGAACAGATACGCAGTATTTT.

V and J are TRBV4-1 and TRBJ2-1; the match to TRBD2 covers 11 bases. Germline V CDR1 and CDR2: MGHRA, YSYEKL. This CDR3 contains 16 residues. The V segment lost 1 base and the J segment 10 bases; nucleotides outside the gene matches: 9. CDR3 protein: CASSQVPPSGGKEQFF. The CDR3 nucleotides are TGCGCCAGCAGCCAAGTGCCGCCTAGCGGGGGGAAAGAGCAGTTCTTC.

The chain combines TRBV4-2 with TRBJ2-2; D perhaps matches TRBD2 (6 bases). Trimming left V 0 bases short and J 0 bases short, with 8 bases between. Germline CDR1 reads LGHNA; CDR2 reads YNFKEQ. This CDR3 comprises 16 residues. CDR3 sequence: CASSQDTGANTGELFF. In DNA, the CDR3 is TGTGCCAGCAGCCAAGATACGGGAGCGAACACCGGGGAGCTGTTTTTT.

This rearrangement joins TRBV5-4 to TRBJ2-3; D is perhaps TRBD1 (6 bases). Trimming removed 4 bases at V and 2 bases at J, with 14 bases between. The CDR3 has 15 amino acids. CDR1 SGHNT and CDR2 YYREEE come from the germline V gene (reference sequence). CDR3 nucleotide sequence: TGTGCCAGCAGCCTAGGACAGTTTCTCACAGATACGCAGTATTTT. Protein sequence: CASSLGQFLTDTQYF.

This clone was seen a handful of times. The chain couples TRBV27 to TRBJ2-3; 11 bases map to TRBD2. Per the germline V gene, CDR1 is MNHEY and CDR2 is SMNVEV (reference sequence). This CDR3 spans 13 amino acids. J lost 10 bases, V lost 5 bases, and 5 bases had no gene match. CDR3 coding DNA: TGTGCCAGCAGTCTAGCGGGGGGACATGCGCAGTATTTT. It translates to CASSLAGGHAQYF.

J is TRBJ2-7 and V is TRBV13; a weak D match, TRBD2 (5 bases). Germline V gene lookup returns CDR1 PRHDT and CDR2 FYEKMQ (reference sequence). There are 14 residues in the CDR3. The V and J ends lost 5 bases and 3 bases respectively, with 14 bases between them. The CDR3 bases are TGTGCCAGCAGCCCAGGCGAGGGAGACTACGAGCAGTACTTC. It yields the protein CASSPGEGDYEQYF.

J is TRBJ2-3 and V is TRBV9, with D possibly being TRBD2 (7 bases). The V end was cut by 3 bases, the J end by 0 bases, with 11 bases between. The CDR3 totals 15 residues. CDR1 is SGDLS and CDR2 is YYNGEE in the germline V gene. Here the CDR3 DNA reads TGTGCCAGCAGCGCCGGGGGGCATAGCACAGATACGCAGTATTTT. As protein: CASSAGGHSTDTQYF.

CDR3 nucleotides: TGCGCCAGCAGCCCACATATGAAGAGGGAGCAGTACTTC. Its protein is CASSPHMKREQYF. The chain carries TRBV4-3 and TRBJ2-7; unclear D gene. Germline-derived CDR1 and CDR2 are LGHNA and YSLEER. Trimming cost V 4 bases and J 7 bases, with 14 bases left between them. The length of the CDR3 is 13 residues.

The chain carries TRBV29-1 and TRBJ1-1, with a tentative D call TRBD1 (5 bases). This CDR3 has 13 residues. Germline V lookup: CDR1 SQVTM, CDR2 ANQGSEA. V was trimmed by 3 bases and J by 1 base, leaving 9 bases between them. DNA for the CDR3: TGCAGCGTTGATCCCACAGGGAACACTGAAGCTTTCTTT. Its translation is CSVDPTGNTEAFF.

The chain has TRBV27 and TRBJ2-1; tentatively, D is TRBD1 or TRBD2 (7 bases each). In germline, CDR1 is MNHEY, CDR2 SMNVEV (reference sequence). Trimming left V 4 bases short and J 4 bases short, with 14 bases between. The CDR3 loop spans 15 amino acids. CDR3 residues: CASSSRQGGYNEQFF. In DNA form, the CDR3 reads TGTGCCAGCAGTTCTCGACAGGGAGGGTACAATGAGCAGTTCTTC.

This chain joins TRBV7-2 and TRBJ2-7; 7 bases are a match to TRBD2. The CDR3 covers 15 residues. The V segment lost 3 bases and the J segment 2 bases; nucleotides outside the gene matches: 7. Germline values: CDR1 SGHTA, CDR2 FQGNSA. DNA of the CDR3: TGTGCCAGCAGCTTTTCCCAGGGAGGGACCTACGAGCAGTACTTC. Amino acid sequence: CASSFSQGGTYEQYF.

The genes are TRBV6-5 and TRBJ2-1; a weak D match, TRBD2 (5 bases). CDR1 MNHEY and CDR2 SVGAGI come from the germline V gene. V was pared by 0 bases and J by 8 bases, with 8 bases between. The CDR3 is 13 amino acids. CDR3 region: CASSYSRAHEQFF. Written as DNA, the CDR3 is TGTGCCAGCAGTTACTCGCGGGCCCATGAGCAGTTCTTC.

This chain links TRBV28 with TRBJ1-1, with no clear D. CDR1 is MDHEN and CDR2 is SYDVKM in the germline V gene. CDR3 length equals 14 residues. V gave up 6 bases and J gave up 5 bases, with 16 bases separating them. The CDR3 reads CASSMSNRGTEAFF. The CDR3 DNA follows: TGTGCCAGCAGCATGTCTAACCGCGGGACTGAAGCTTTCTTT.

V is TRBV4-3 and J is TRBJ2-7; D unclear. Germline loops: CDR1 LGHNA, CDR2 YSLEER. Trimming pared 0 bases from V and 1 base from J, leaving 7 bases between. The CDR3 totals 14 residues. In DNA, the CDR3 is TGCGCCAGCAGCCAAGAGAAAGGGTCCTACGAGCAGTACTTC. Protein product: CASSQEKGSYEQYF.

The chain has TRBV27 and TRBJ2-2, with D tentatively TRBD1 (7 bases). The V and J ends lost 3 bases and 6 bases respectively, with 14 bases between them. The CDR3 is made up of 15 amino acids. Germline CDR1 reads MNHEY; CDR2 reads SMNVEV (reference sequence). CDR3 sequence (DNA): TGTGCCAGCAGTTTTCTAGGGGGGACAGCCGGGGAGCTGTTTTTT. Protein product: CASSFLGGTAGELFF.

Concerning this clone: A read error may produce the germline difference seen at one junction end. The chain links TRBV29-1 to TRBJ2-7; 7 bases fit TRBD2. The CDR3 has 13 amino acids. The germline V gene encodes CDR1 SQVTM and CDR2 ANQGSEA. CDR3 sequence: CSVSGAPDYGQYF. The CDR3 region has the DNA TGCAGCGTCAGCGGGGCCCCCGACTACGGGCAGTACTTC.

This chain joins TRBV29-1 and TRBJ2-1, with a tentative D call TRBD2 (5 bases). Deletions cut 4 bases from V and 8 bases from J, with 36 bases between. The CDR3 covers 20 residues. Germline values: CDR1 SQVTM, CDR2 ANQGSEA. CDR3: CSVADLGHQTVILGGDEQFF. The DNA for the CDR3 is TGCAGCGTTGCAGATCTCGGCCACCAAACGGTTATCCTAGGAGGCGATGAGCAGTTCTTC.

The CDR3 protein is CASSSGLAVNEQFF. Here the CDR3 DNA reads TGTGCCAGCAGTTCCGGACTAGCCGTCAATGAGCAGTTCTTC. J is TRBJ2-1 and V is TRBV28; 8 bases match TRBD2. The ends lost 4 bases at V and 6 bases at J; junction bases unmatched: 5. In germline, CDR1 is MDHEN, CDR2 SYDVKM. This CDR3 region has 14 residues.

The chain recombines TRBV6-5 with TRBJ2-1, with D possibly TRBD1 on 6 matching bases. Germline values: CDR1 MNHEY, CDR2 SVGAGI. There are 14 residues in the CDR3. V shed 2 bases and J shed 7 bases, with 12 bases lying between them. As DNA, the CDR3 is TGTGCCAGCAGTTACGCCCAAACAGGGAATGAGCAGTTCTTC. Its protein product is CASSYAQTGNEQFF.